What follows are 4 T cell receptor beta chains derived from one specimen sequenced in a study of blood T cells in healthy people across ages. For the second PCR, which ran for about 7 to 12 cycles, a sample-barcoded 5' primer and a J-beta primer mix were used. TCRdb re-analysed the 5' RACE reads in MiXCR, keeping a single row per CDR3 protein. The sample yields about 1 million distinct CDR3 sequences, more than 35% seen once. The sequencing input was blood. Receptors originate from a woman aged 55-70 years in good health.

This clonotype was seen repeatedly, ten times or more. The V gene is TRBV18, the J gene TRBJ2-5; D is unclear. CDR3 length equals 14 residues. Trimming shortened V by 0 bases and J by 2 bases, and 7 bases separated the two germline ends. Germline-derived CDR1 and CDR2 are KGHSH and LQKENI. The CDR3, as DNA: TGTGCCAGCTCACCACCGTTTGGTCAAGAGACCCAGTACTTC. Translation: CASSPPFGQETQYF.

The chain uses TRBV5-6 and TRBJ2-3; 16 bases line up with TRBD2. Germline V gives CDR1 SGHDT, CDR2 YYEEEE. The CDR3 has 20 amino acids. V was pared by 4 bases and J by 0 bases, with 11 bases of the junction left unmatched. The CDR3 DNA reads TGTGCCAGCAGCGGGGGACTAGCGGGAGGGGCTTTCATTAGCACAGATACGCAGTATTTT. Translated: CASSGGLAGGAFISTDTQYF.

This clonotype was detected ten times or more. The chain uses TRBV6-6 and TRBJ2-7; 7 positions match TRBD1. The V and J ends lost 0 bases and 3 bases, in that order; junction bases with no gene match: 5. The V gene's germline CDR1 is MNHNY and CDR2 SVGAGI (reference sequence). CDR3 length: 15 amino acids. The CDR3 sequence is CASSYSRTGYYEQYF. DNA for the CDR3: TGTGCCAGCAGTTACTCGAGGACAGGCTACTACGAGCAGTACTTC.

This clonotype occurred many times. The gene calls are TRBV7-2 and TRBJ2-3; 8 nucleotides agree with TRBD2. The germline CDR1 and CDR2 sequences are SGHTA and FQGNSA. J was trimmed by 2 bases and V by 4 bases; bases with no gene match: 5. The CDR3 is 15 amino acids. In DNA, the CDR3 is TGTGCCAGCAGCTCCATAGCGGGAATCACAGATACGCAGTATTTT. It translates to CASSSIAGITDTQYF. The complete variable domain, with remaining parts taken from reference TRBV7-2 and TRBJ2-3, reads GAGVSQSPSNKVTEKGKDVELRCDPISGHTALYWYRQSLGQGLEFLIYFQGNSAPDKSGLPSDRFSAERTGGSVSTLTIQRTQQEDSAVYLCASSSIAGITDTQYFGPGTRLTVL.